This is a list of T cell receptor beta chains from one sample in a study of T cells after yellow fever vaccination. One entry per CDR3 protein, called by TCRdb with MiXCR from the 5' RACE reads. The data contain 95,000 to 150,000 distinct CDR3 sequences, about 8.4% of them singletons. The input for sequencing was CD8+ T cells sorted from PBMCs, taken on the day of the yellow fever booster vaccination. The receptors originated from a man in his late teens or twenties who received the YFV17D yellow fever vaccine. Both conserved end residues are part of each CDR3. D genes are given only for firm matches. Not every row has a clone size; where given, it reads once, few, many or a size class.

CDR3: CASRAWETQYF
DNA: TGTGCCAGCAGGGCTTGGGAGACCCAGTACTTC
J: TRBJ2-5
V: TRBV9
size: NA
D: NA

CDR3: CAISGPAGISGNTIYF
DNA: TGTGCCATCAGTGGACCCGCGGGCATCTCTGGAAACACCATATATTTT
J: TRBJ1-3
V: TRBV10-3
size: NA
D: NA

CDR3: CSVERGDYEQYF
DNA: TGCAGCGTTGAGAGGGGGGACTACGAGCAGTACTTC
J: TRBJ2-7
V: TRBV29-1
size: few
D: NA

CDR3: CASSLPTLASTDTQYF
DNA: TGTGCCAGCAGCTTACCTACCTTAGCGAGCACAGATACGCAGTATTTT
J: TRBJ2-3
V: TRBV7-6
size: many
D: NA

CDR3: CASSDGGRAFF
DNA: TGTGCCAGCAGTGACGGAGGTAGGGCTTTCTTT
J: TRBJ1-1
V: TRBV6-4
size: few
D: NA

CDR3: CASSVLGDTQYF
DNA: TGTGCCAGCAGCGTTCTAGGAGATACGCAGTATTTT
J: TRBJ2-3
V: TRBV9
size: NA
D: NA

CDR3: CATSDPVRGQETQYF
DNA: TGTGCCACCAGTGACCCCGTCCGGGGCCAAGAGACCCAGTACTTC
J: TRBJ2-5
V: TRBV24-1
size: few
D: NA

CDR3: CASSQAFNSPLHF
DNA: TGCGCCAGCAGCCAAGCCTTCAATTCACCCCTCCACTTT
J: TRBJ1-6
V: TRBV4-1
size: many
D: NA

CDR3: CASSERGTYNEQFF
DNA: TGTGCCAGCAGTGAGCGGGGTACCTACAATGAGCAGTTCTTC
J: TRBJ2-1
V: TRBV12-3/TRBV12-4
size: many
D: TRBD2

CDR3: CASSYQQGGTGNTEAFF
DNA: TGTGCCAGCAGTTACCAACAAGGCGGGACAGGGAACACTGAAGCTTTCTTT
J: TRBJ1-1
V: TRBV6-5
size: many
D: TRBD1

CDR3: CASSAGYAETQYF
DNA: TGCGCCAGCAGTGCAGGGTATGCAGAGACCCAGTACTTC
J: TRBJ2-5
V: TRBV4-3
size: NA
D: NA

CDR3: CASSRVSGGPTNTQYF
DNA: TGCGCCAGCAGCCGAGTAAGCGGGGGACCCACAAATACGCAGTATTTT
J: TRBJ2-3
V: TRBV4-1
size: NA
D: TRBD2

CDR3: CASSFGPRVAGVETQYF
DNA: TGTGCCAGCAGCTTCGGACCCCGGGTAGCGGGGGTGGAGACCCAGTACTTC
J: TRBJ2-5
V: TRBV7-3
size: few
D: TRBD2

CDR3: CASSGNLDQETQYF
DNA: TGCGCCAGCAGCGGAAACCTAGACCAAGAGACCCAGTACTTC
J: TRBJ2-5
V: TRBV5-1
size: NA
D: NA

CDR3: CASSESSSGYTDTQYF
DNA: TGCGCCAGCAGTGAGTCGTCGAGCGGATACACAGATACGCAGTATTTT
J: TRBJ2-3
V: TRBV10-2
size: many
D: NA

CDR3: CASSRLAGANEQYF
DNA: TGCGCCAGCAGCAGACTAGCTGGGGCCAACGAGCAGTACTTC
J: TRBJ2-7
V: TRBV5-1
size: NA
D: TRBD2

CDR3: CASGKSDRPPSGYTF
DNA: TGTGCCAGCGGTAAATCGGACAGGCCGCCCTCTGGCTACACCTTC
J: TRBJ1-2
V: TRBV6-2/TRBV6-3
size: few
D: TRBD1

CDR3: CASSTGGGTEAFF
DNA: TGTGCCAGCAGCACAGGGGGGGGGACTGAAGCTTTCTTT
J: TRBJ1-1
V: TRBV9
size: few
D: TRBD1

CDR3: CASSAAYEQYF
DNA: TGTGCCAGCAGCGCTGCCTACGAGCAGTACTTC
J: TRBJ2-7
V: TRBV7-9
size: many
D: NA

CDR3: CATSGVGTGELFF
DNA: TGTGCCACCTCAGGTGTCGGCACCGGGGAGCTGTTTTTT
J: TRBJ2-2
V: TRBV7-3
size: few
D: NA

CDR3: CASSHPRDSHEQYF
DNA: TGTGCCAGCAGCCATCCCCGGGACAGCCACGAGCAGTACTTC
J: TRBJ2-7
V: TRBV27
size: NA
D: TRBD1

CDR3: CASYPSVEPPGTGELFF
DNA: TGTGCCAGCTACCCCTCGGTGGAGCCACCGGGCACCGGGGAGCTGTTTTTT
J: TRBJ2-2
V: TRBV5-5
size: many
D: NA

CDR3: CASSSGTSEHGWETQYF
DNA: TGTGCCAGCAGCTCCGGGACTAGCGAACATGGATGGGAGACCCAGTACTTC
J: TRBJ2-5
V: TRBV11-2
size: many
D: TRBD2

CDR3: CATYAGEQYF
DNA: TGCGCCACCTATGCCGGCGAGCAGTACTTC
J: TRBJ2-7
V: TRBV10-2
size: few
D: NA

CDR3: CASSLDSWGYGSTEAFF
DNA: TGCGCCAGCAGCTTGGATTCCTGGGGGTATGGTAGCACTGAAGCTTTCTTT
J: TRBJ1-1
V: TRBV5-1
size: few
D: NA

CDR3: CASSTGTGDGYTF
DNA: TGTGCCAGCAGCACCGGGACAGGGGATGGCTACACCTTC
J: TRBJ1-2
V: TRBV7-9
size: few
D: TRBD1

CDR3: CASSLEPDRGLRFNQPQHF
DNA: TGTGCCAGCAGCTTAGAACCCGACAGGGGGCTTAGATTCAATCAGCCCCAGCATTTT
J: TRBJ1-5
V: TRBV11-3
size: few
D: TRBD1

CDR3: CASSWKTGGQYQETQYF
DNA: TGTGCCAGCAGTTGGAAAACGGGGGGGCAGTACCAAGAGACCCAGTACTTC
J: TRBJ2-5
V: TRBV12-3/TRBV12-4
size: many
D: TRBD2

CDR3: CASSDGTGKIYEQYF
DNA: TGTGCCAGCAGTGACGGAACAGGGAAAATTTACGAGCAGTACTTC
J: TRBJ2-7
V: TRBV6-4
size: many
D: NA

CDR3: CASSPRTSGFPTDTQYF
DNA: TGTGCCAGCAGTCCTAGGACTAGCGGGTTCCCGACAGATACGCAGTATTTT
J: TRBJ2-3
V: TRBV12-3/TRBV12-4
size: few
D: TRBD2

CDR3: CASSLTLYTNTGELFF
DNA: TGCGCCAGCAGCCTCACCCTTTATACGAACACCGGGGAGCTGTTTTTT
J: TRBJ2-2
V: TRBV5-1
size: few
D: NA

CDR3: CSVGPTNTGELFF
DNA: TGCAGCGTTGGGCCTACGAACACCGGGGAGCTGTTTTTT
J: TRBJ2-2
V: TRBV29-1
size: NA
D: NA

CDR3: CAISGGRNEQFF
DNA: TGTGCCATTAGCGGGGGCCGCAATGAGCAGTTCTTC
J: TRBJ2-1
V: TRBV7-2
size: NA
D: TRBD2

CDR3: CSVSRTGARNIQYF
DNA: TGCAGCGTATCAAGGACAGGGGCCCGAAACATTCAGTACTTC
J: TRBJ2-4
V: TRBV29-1
size: few
D: TRBD1

CDR3: CSARAERTGVYYGYTF
DNA: TGCAGTGCTAGAGCCGAGAGGACAGGGGTTTACTATGGCTACACCTTC
J: TRBJ1-2
V: TRBV20-1
size: NA
D: TRBD1

CDR3: CASSLAQGWTQYF
DNA: TGTGCCAGCAGCTTAGCGCAAGGGTGGACGCAGTATTTT
J: TRBJ2-3
V: TRBV7-9
size: few
D: NA